A selection of T cell receptor beta chains follows, all from one sample in a study of tumor-infiltrating lymphocytes in localized non-small cell lung cancer. The table came from immunoSEQ multiplex PCR; TCRdb's copy has only in-frame clones and leaves some out. The sample yields nearly 9,500 clones, just under 85% seen once. Sequencing input: uninvolved lung tissue not adjacent to the tumor. The receptors shown here come from a human donor with non-small cell lung cancer. CDR3s include the opening cysteine and the closing phenylalanine or tryptophan. A D gene is named only where the DNA matches it firmly. Clone size is not always given. Where it is, it says once, few, many or a class for expanded clones.

j_call v_call clone_size d_call cdr3_aa cdr3_nt
TRBJ1-1 TRBV6-5 NA NA CASSYSGGTEAFF TGTGCCAGCAGTTATTCCGGGGGGACTGAAGCTTTCTTT
TRBJ2-5 TRBV15 NA NA CATSRAAVNQETQYF TGTGCCACCAGCAGAGCGGCCGTCAACCAAGAGACCCAGTACTTC
TRBJ2-7 TRBV18 few NA CASSPSQGTYEQYF TGTGCCAGCTCACCGTCTCAGGGAACCTACGAGCAGTACTTC
TRBJ1-1 TRBV4-3 NA NA CASSQELGQTEAFF TGCGCCAGCAGCCAAGAGTTAGGGCAGACTGAAGCTTTCTTT
TRBJ2-7 TRBV6-5 NA TRBD1 CASSLDRGGNEQYF TGTGCCAGCAGTCTGGACAGGGGGGGAAACGAGCAGTACTTC
TRBJ2-5 TRBV7-7 NA TRBD2 CASSLQAGEAETQYF TGTGCTAGCAGCTTACAAGCGGGAGAGGCAGAGACCCAGTACTTC
TRBJ2-7 TRBV19 NA NA CASSVAGYEQYF TGTGCCAGTAGTGTGGCAGGGTACGAGCAGTACTTC
TRBJ1-2 TRBV5-4 few NA CASSSPFEGDYGYTF TGTGCCAGCAGCTCGCCATTTGAGGGGGACTATGGCTACACCTTC
TRBJ2-7 TRBV28 once NA CASSLFRSAYEQYF TGTGCCAGCAGTTTGTTCAGGAGCGCCTACGAGCAGTACTTC
TRBJ2-7 TRBV10-2 NA NA CASSESYEQYF TGCGCCAGCAGTGAGAGCTACGAGCAGTACTTC
TRBJ1-1 TRBV7-6 NA NA CASKGLNTEAFF TGTGCCAGCAAGGGGCTGAACACTGAAGCTTTCTTT
TRBJ1-2 TRBV9 NA NA CASSVDREAPYTF TGTGCCAGCAGCGTAGATCGAGAAGCCCCCTACACCTTC
TRBJ2-3 TRBV11-2 once NA CASSPPQGWATDTQYF TGTGCCAGCAGCCCTCCCCAGGGGTGGGCCACAGATACGCAGTATTTT